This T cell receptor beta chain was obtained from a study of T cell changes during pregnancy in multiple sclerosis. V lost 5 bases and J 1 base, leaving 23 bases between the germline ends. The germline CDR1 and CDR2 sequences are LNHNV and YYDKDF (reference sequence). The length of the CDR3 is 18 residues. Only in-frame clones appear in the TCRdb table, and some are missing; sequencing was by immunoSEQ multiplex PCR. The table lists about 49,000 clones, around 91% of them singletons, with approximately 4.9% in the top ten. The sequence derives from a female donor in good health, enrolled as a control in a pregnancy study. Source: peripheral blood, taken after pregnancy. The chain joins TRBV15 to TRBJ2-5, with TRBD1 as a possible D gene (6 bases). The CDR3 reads CATSVTRGSTTLQETQYF. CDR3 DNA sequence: TGTGCCACCAGCGTTACGAGGGGGTCCACTACCCTCCAAGAGACCCAGTACTTC.